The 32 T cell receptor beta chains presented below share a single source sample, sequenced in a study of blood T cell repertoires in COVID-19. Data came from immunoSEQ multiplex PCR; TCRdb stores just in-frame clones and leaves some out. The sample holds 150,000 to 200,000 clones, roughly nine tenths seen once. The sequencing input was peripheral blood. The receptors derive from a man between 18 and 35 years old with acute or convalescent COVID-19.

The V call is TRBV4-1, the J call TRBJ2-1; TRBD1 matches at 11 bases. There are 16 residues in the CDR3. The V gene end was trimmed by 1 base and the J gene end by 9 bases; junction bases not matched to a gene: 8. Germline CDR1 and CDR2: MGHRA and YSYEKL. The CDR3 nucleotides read TGCGCCAGCAGCCAAGTTCTGGACAGGGGGCTTGGTGAGCAGTTCTTC. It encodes CASSQVLDRGLGEQFF.

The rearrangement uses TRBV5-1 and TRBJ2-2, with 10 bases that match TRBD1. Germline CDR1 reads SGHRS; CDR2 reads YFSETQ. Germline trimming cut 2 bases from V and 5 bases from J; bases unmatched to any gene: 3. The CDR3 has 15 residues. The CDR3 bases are TGCGCCAGCAGCTTTCGACAGGGGGCGACCGGGGAGCTGTTTTTT. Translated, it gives CASSFRQGATGELFF.

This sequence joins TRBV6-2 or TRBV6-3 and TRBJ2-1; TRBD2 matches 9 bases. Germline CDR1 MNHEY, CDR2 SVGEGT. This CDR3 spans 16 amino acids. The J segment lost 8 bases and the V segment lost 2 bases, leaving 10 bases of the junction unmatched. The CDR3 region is CASSYGAGGPGDEQFF. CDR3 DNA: TGTGCCAGCAGTTACGGGGCGGGGGGGCCCGGCGATGAGCAGTTCTTC.

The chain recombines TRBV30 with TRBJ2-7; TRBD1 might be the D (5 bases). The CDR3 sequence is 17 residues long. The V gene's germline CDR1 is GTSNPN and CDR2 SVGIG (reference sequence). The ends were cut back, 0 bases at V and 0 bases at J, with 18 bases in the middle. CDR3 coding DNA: TGTGCCTGGAGTGTACGACCACAGGATTCCCTCTCCTACGAGCAGTACTTC. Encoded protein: CAWSVRPQDSLSYEQYF.

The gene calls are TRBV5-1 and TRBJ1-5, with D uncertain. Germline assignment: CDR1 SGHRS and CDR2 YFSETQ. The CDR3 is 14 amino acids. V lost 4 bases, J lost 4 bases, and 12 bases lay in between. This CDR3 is CASSPGGINQPQHF. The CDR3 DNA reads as TGCGCCAGCAGCCCGGGAGGCATAAATCAGCCCCAGCATTTT.

The CDR3 protein is CASSRLAGGPDTQYF. The CDR3 nucleotides read TGTGCCAGCAGTCGCCTAGCGGGGGGGCCAGATACGCAGTATTTT. This chain joins TRBV28 and TRBJ2-3, with 12 positions matching TRBD2. The germline V gene has CDR1 MDHEN and CDR2 SYDVKM. The CDR3 is made up of 15 amino acids. After removal of 5 bases from V and 4 bases from J, the junction contained 4 bases not matched to a gene. The full variable domain, its missing parts supplied by reference TRBV28 and TRBJ2-3, is DVKVTQSSRYLVKRTGEKVFLECVQDMDHENMFWYRQDPGLGLRLIYFSYDVKMKEKGDIPEGYSVSREKKERFSLILESASTNQTSMYLCASSRLAGGPDTQYFGPGTRLTVL.

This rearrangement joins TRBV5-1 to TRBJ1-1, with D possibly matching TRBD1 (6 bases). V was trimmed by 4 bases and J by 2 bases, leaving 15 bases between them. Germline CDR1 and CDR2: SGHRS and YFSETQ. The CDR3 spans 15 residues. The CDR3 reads CASSEQSTGNTEAFF. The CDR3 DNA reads TGCGCCAGCAGCGAACAATCGACAGGCAACACTGAAGCTTTCTTT.

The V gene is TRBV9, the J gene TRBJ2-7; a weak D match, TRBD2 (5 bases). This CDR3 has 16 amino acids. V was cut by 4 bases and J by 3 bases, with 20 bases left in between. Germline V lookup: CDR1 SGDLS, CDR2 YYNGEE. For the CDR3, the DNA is TGTGCCAGCAGCCTTCTTGCTAGGAGAGGGTACTACGAGCAGTACGTC. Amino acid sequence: CASSLLARRGYYEQYV.

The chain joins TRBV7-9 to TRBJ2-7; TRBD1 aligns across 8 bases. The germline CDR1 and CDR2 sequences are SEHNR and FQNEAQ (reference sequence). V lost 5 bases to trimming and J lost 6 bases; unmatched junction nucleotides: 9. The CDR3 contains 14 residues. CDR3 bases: TGTGCCAGCAGCCTGTCGGACAGGGCAGGCGAGCAGTACGTC. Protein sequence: CASSLSDRAGEQYV.

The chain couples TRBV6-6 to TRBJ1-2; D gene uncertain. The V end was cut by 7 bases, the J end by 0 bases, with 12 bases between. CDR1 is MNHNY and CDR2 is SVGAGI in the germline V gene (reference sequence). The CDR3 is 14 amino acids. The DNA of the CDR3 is TGTGCCAGCATCTACAGACATTCTAACTATGGCTACACCTTC. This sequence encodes CASIYRHSNYGYTF.

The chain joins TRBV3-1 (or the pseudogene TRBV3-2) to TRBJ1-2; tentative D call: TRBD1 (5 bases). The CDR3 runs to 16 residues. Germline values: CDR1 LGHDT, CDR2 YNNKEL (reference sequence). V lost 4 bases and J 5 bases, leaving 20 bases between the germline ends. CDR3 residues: CASSRINGGAGYGYTF. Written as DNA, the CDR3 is TGTGCCAGCAGCCGCATCAATGGAGGGGCCGGGTATGGCTACACCTTC.

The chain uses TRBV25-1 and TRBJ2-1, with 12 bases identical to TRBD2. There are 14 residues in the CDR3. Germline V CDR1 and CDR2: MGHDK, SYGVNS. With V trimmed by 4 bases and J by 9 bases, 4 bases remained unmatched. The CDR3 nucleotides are TGTGCCAGCAGTGCCGGACTAGCGGGATCTGAGCAGTTCTTC. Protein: CASSAGLAGSEQFF. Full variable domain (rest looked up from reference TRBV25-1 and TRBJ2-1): EADIYQTPRYLVIGTGKKITLECSQTMGHDKMYWYQQDPGMELHLIHYSYGVNSTEKGDLSSESTVSRIRTEHFPLTLESARPSHTSQYLCASSAGLAGSEQFFGPGTRLTVL.

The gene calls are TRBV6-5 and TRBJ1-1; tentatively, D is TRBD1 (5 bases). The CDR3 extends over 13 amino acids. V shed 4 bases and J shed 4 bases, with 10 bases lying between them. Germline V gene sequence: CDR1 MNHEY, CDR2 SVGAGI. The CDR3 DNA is TGTGCCAGCAGTTTCAACACAGGCACTGAAGCTTTCTTT. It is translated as CASSFNTGTEAFF.

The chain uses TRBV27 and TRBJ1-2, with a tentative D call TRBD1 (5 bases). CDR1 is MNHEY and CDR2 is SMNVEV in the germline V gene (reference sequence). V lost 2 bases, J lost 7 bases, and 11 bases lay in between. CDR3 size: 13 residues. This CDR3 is CASSLQGGSGYTF. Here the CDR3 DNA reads TGTGCCAGCAGTTTACAGGGAGGTAGTGGCTACACCTTC.

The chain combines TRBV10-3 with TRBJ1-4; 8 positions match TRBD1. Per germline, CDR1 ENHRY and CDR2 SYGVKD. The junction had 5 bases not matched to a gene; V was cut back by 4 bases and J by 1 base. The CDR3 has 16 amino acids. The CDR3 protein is CAISAGTGVTNEKLFF. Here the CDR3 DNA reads TGTGCCATCAGTGCCGGGACAGGAGTAACTAATGAAAAACTGTTTTTT.

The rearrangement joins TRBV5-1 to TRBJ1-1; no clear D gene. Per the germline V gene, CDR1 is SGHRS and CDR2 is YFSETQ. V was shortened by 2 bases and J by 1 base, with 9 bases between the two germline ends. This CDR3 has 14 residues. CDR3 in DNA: TGCGCCAGCAGCTTAGACAAAACGAACACTGAAGCTTTCTTT. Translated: CASSLDKTNTEAFF.

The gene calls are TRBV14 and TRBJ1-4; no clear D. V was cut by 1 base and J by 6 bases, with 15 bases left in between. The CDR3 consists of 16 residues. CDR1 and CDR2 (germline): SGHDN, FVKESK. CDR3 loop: CASSQAQRPTYEKLFF. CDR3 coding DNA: TGTGCCAGCAGCCAAGCTCAACGCCCCACTTATGAAAAACTGTTTTTT.

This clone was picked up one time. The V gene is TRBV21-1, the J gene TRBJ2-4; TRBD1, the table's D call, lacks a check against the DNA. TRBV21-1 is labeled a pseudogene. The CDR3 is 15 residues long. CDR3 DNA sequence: TGTGCCAGCCCAATCCCGGACGGAAAGGGGAACATTCAGTACTTC. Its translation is CASPIPDGKGNIQYF.

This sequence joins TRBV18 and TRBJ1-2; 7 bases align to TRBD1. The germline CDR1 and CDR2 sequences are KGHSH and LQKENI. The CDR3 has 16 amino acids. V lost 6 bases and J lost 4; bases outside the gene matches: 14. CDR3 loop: CASSREIRTGTYGYTF. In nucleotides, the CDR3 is TGTGCCAGCTCCCGGGAAATTAGGACAGGAACCTATGGCTACACCTTC.

Here the CDR3 DNA reads TGTGCCAGCAGTTACTCCGCTGGGGGCGGCTACGAGCAGTACTTC. Translation gives CASSYSAGGGYEQYF. The J gene is TRBJ2-7, the V gene TRBV6-5; D possibly corresponds to TRBD1 (6 bases). Looked up from germline, CDR1 is MNHEY and CDR2 is SVGAGI. This CDR3 is 15 amino acids long. The V and J ends lost 0 bases and 3 bases respectively, with 12 bases between them.

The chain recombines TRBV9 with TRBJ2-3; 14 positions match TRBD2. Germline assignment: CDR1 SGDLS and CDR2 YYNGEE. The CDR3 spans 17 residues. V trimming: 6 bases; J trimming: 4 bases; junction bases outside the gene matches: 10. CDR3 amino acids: CASTPGLAGGVADTQYF. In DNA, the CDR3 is TGTGCCAGCACCCCTGGACTAGCGGGGGGTGTGGCAGATACGCAGTATTTT.

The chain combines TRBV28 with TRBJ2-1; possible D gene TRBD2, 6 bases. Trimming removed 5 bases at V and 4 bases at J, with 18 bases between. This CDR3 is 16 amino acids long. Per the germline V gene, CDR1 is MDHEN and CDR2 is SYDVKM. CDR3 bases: TGTGCCAGCAGTCTGAGTGGGGGGTGGGGATACAATGAGCAGTTCTTC. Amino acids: CASSLSGGWGYNEQFF.

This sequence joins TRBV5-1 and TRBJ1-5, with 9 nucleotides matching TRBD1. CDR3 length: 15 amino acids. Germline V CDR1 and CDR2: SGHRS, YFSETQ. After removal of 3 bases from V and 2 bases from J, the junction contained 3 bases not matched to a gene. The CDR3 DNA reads TGCGCCAGCAGCTGGGGACAGGGTGGCAATCAGCCCCAGCATTTT. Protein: CASSWGQGGNQPQHF.

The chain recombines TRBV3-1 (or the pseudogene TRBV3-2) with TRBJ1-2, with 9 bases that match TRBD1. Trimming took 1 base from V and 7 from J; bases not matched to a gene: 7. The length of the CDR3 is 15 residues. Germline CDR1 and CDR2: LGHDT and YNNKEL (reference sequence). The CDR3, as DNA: TGTGCCAGCAGCCAAGGTACCGGGACAGGGACTGGCTACACCTTC. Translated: CASSQGTGTGTGYTF.

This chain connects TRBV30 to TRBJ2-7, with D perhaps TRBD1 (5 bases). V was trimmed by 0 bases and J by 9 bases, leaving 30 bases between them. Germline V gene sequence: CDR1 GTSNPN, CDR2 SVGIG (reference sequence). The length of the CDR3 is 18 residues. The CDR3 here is CAWSVRQIKPSGVLGQYV. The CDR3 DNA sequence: TGTGCCTGGAGTGTACGACAGATCAAACCCTCTGGGGTATTAGGGCAGTACGTC.

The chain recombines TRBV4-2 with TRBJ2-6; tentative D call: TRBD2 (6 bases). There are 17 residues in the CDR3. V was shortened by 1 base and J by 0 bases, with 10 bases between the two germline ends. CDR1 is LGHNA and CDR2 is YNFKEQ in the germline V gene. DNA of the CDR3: TGTGCCAGCAGCCAAGGTTACGGGAGCTCTGGGGCCAACGTCCTGACTTTC. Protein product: CASSQGYGSSGANVLTF.

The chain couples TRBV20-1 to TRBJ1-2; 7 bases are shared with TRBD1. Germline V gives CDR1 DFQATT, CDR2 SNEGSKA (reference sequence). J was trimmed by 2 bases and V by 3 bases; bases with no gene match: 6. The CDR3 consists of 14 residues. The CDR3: CSASQGGRNYGYTF. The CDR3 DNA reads TGCAGTGCTAGTCAGGGGGGCAGGAACTATGGCTACACCTTC.

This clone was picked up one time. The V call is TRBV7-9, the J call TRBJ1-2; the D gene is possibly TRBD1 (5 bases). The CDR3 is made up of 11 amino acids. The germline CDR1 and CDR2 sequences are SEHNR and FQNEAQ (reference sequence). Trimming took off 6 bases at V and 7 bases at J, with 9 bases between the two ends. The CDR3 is CASSRRAGYTF. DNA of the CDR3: TGTGCCAGCAGTCGCAGGGCTGGCTACACCTTC.

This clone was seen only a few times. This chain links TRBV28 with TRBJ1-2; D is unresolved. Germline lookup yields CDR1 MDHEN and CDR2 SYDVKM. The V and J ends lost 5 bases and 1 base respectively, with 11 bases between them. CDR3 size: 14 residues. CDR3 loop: CASSHPSINYGYTF. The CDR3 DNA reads TGTGCCAGCAGTCACCCCTCTATTAACTATGGCTACACCTTC.

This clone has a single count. The CDR3 here is CASSLWGDYGYTF. The DNA for the CDR3 is TGTGCCAGCAGCTTATGGGGAGACTATGGCTACACCTTC. This chain links TRBV7-9 with TRBJ1-2; D unclear. CDR1 and CDR2 (germline): SEHNR, FQNEAQ (reference sequence). The CDR3 totals 13 residues. V was clipped by 2 bases and J by 3 bases, with 7 bases between them.

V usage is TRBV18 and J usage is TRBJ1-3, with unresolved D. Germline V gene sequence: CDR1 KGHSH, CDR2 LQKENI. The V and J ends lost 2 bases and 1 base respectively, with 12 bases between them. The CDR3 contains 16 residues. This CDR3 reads CASSPGQTLSGNTIYF. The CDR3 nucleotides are TGTGCCAGCTCACCAGGTCAGACATTGTCTGGAAACACCATATATTTT.

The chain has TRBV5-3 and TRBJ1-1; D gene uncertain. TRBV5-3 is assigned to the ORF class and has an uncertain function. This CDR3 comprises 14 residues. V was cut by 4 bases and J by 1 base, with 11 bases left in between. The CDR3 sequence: CARSDFKRNTEAFF. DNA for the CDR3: TGTGCCAGAAGCGATTTTAAGCGGAACACTGAAGCTTTCTTT.